Below, 28 T cell receptor beta chains from the same sample are listed, as sequenced in a study of cytomegalovirus exposure and HLA in healthy donors. PCR was performed using 60 Vbeta and 13 Jbeta primers. The method was immunoSEQ multiplex PCR; TCRdb's version includes in-frame clones alone and lacks a portion of them. The repertoire holds under 200,000 clones, with 82% as singletons. Sample: PBMCs. The receptors stem from a woman under 30 in good health and CMV-seronegative.

This chain connects TRBV19 to TRBJ1-2; no clear D gene. This CDR3 has 17 residues. Per the germline V gene, CDR1 is LNHDA and CDR2 is SQIVND (reference sequence). V dropped 4 bases and J dropped 6 bases, with 24 bases sitting between them. The DNA of the CDR3 is TGTGCCAGTAGTACCCCCCGGGGTAAGTTTCCAGAGGATGGCTACACCTTC. Protein product: CASSTPRGKFPEDGYTF.

The V and J genes are TRBV7-2 and TRBJ2-2; maybe TRBD2 (5 bases). Germline CDR1 and CDR2: SGHTA and FQGNSA. The V end lost 0 bases, the J end lost 3 bases, and 14 bases lay between the germline ends. The CDR3 runs to 17 residues. The DNA for the CDR3 is TGTGCCAGCAGCTTAGCGGTGAGAGGGCTGTACACCGGGGAGCTGTTTTTT. Amino acid sequence: CASSLAVRGLYTGELFF.

The CDR3, as DNA: TGTGCCAGCAGCTTAAATGCCGGGTTCTTGCGTTCAGCTCAAGAATATGGCTACACCTTC. Amino acids: CASSLNAGFLRSAQEYGYTF. The chain has TRBV7-8 and TRBJ1-2; D is unclear. CDR1 SGHVS and CDR2 FQNEAQ come from the germline V gene. V lost 2 bases and J lost 5, with 30 bases in between. CDR3 length: 20 amino acids.

The V gene is TRBV19, the J gene TRBJ2-5; D is unclear. TRBJ2-7 matches the DNA end more closely, so the J call is doubtful. Looked up from germline, CDR1 is LNHDA and CDR2 is SQIVND (reference sequence). The CDR3 covers 11 residues. The CDR3 sequence: CASSDSYEQYF. DNA for the CDR3: TGTGCCAGTAGCGACTCCTACGAGCAGTACTTC.

This clone was counted a single time. J is TRBJ2-3 and V is TRBV6-5, with D maybe TRBD2 (5 bases). Germline V gene lookup returns CDR1 MNHEY and CDR2 SVGAGI. Trimming pared 0 bases from V and 4 bases from J, leaving 11 bases between. The CDR3 is 15 residues long. The CDR3, as DNA: TGTGCCAGCAGTTACTCGAGCGGAGACGCAGATACGCAGTATTTT. This encodes CASSYSSGDADTQYF.

Written as DNA, the CDR3 is TGTGCCAGCAGCTTGGGTCGGCAGGGGTGGACTGAAGCTTTCTTT. Protein product: CASSLGRQGWTEAFF. The chain couples TRBV5-6 to TRBJ1-1; weak D call: TRBD1 (6 bases). Looked up from germline, CDR1 is SGHDT and CDR2 is YYEEEE. Trimming took 0 bases from V and 5 from J, leaving 14 bases between them. The CDR3 contains 15 residues.

CDR3 DNA sequence: TGTGCCAGCACCACGACTAGCGGGAGGCGTTACAATGAGCAGTTCTTC. Protein: CASTTTSGRRYNEQFF. J is TRBJ2-1 and V is TRBV27; TRBD2 matches at 13 bases. The V and J ends lost 7 bases and 4 bases, in that order; junction bases with no gene match: 7. The CDR3 sequence is 16 residues long. The germline CDR1 and CDR2 sequences are MNHEY and SMNVEV (reference sequence).

This sequence joins TRBV7-9 and TRBJ2-7; perhaps TRBD2 as D (6 bases). Looked up from germline, CDR1 is SEHNR and CDR2 is FQNEAQ (reference sequence). The CDR3 is 14 residues long. Deletions cut 5 bases from V and 4 bases from J, with 15 bases between. In DNA, the CDR3 is TGTGCCAGCAGCCTTACGGCGGGGAAGTACGAGCAGTACTTC. It is translated as CASSLTAGKYEQYF.

The CDR3 nucleotides read TGCGCCAGCAGCCAAGTTCTAGCGGGAGGGTTCGGGCAAGAGACCCAGTACTTC. Its translation: CASSQVLAGGFGQETQYF. The gene calls are TRBV4-1 and TRBJ2-5; 12 bases map to TRBD2. CDR1 and CDR2 from the germline V gene are MGHRA and YSYEKL. The CDR3 extends over 18 amino acids. V was clipped by 1 base and J by 2 bases; unmatched bases: 8.

The chain combines TRBV19 with TRBJ1-3, with 7 bases lining up with TRBD1. Germline CDR1 and CDR2: LNHDA and SQIVND (reference sequence). V trimming: 8 bases; J trimming: 3 bases; junction bases outside the gene matches: 7. This CDR3 contains 14 residues. CDR3 DNA sequence: TGTGCCAGTCTAGACAGGGCAATTGGAAACACCATATATTTT. Protein sequence: CASLDRAIGNTIYF.

The sample holds one count of this clone. This chain links TRBV6-5 with TRBJ2-3; TRBD1 agrees at 7 bases. The CDR3 has 16 amino acids. J gave up 4 bases and V 3 bases, and 10 bases lay outside the gene matches. Germline CDR1 MNHEY, CDR2 SVGAGI. Here the CDR3 DNA reads TGTGCCAGCAGTTATTCGGGGACAGCGAGGGCAGATACGCAGTATTTT. Translating it yields CASSYSGTARADTQYF.

The genes are TRBV2 and TRBJ2-4; 9 bases are a match to TRBD1. This CDR3 is built from 16 residues. Germline values: CDR1 SNHLY, CDR2 FYNNEI. The V segment lost 8 bases and the J segment 5 bases; nucleotides outside the gene matches: 13. The CDR3, as DNA: TGTGCCAGCCGAAAACCGGGACAGGGAAATCAAAACATTCAGTACTTC. It specifies CASRKPGQGNQNIQYF.

The gene calls are TRBV10-3 and TRBJ1-5; no firm D call. The germline CDR1 and CDR2 sequences are ENHRY and SYGVKD. V was trimmed by 4 bases and J by 4 bases, leaving 11 bases between them. CDR3 length: 14 residues. CDR3 residues: CAISVEDQNQPQHF. CDR3 bases: TGTGCCATCAGTGTGGAGGATCAAAATCAGCCCCAGCATTTT.

The CDR3 coding sequence is TGTGCCAGCAGCTTGGTTCTAGGGGCGGGGAATGAGCAGTTCTTC. Translation gives CASSLVLGAGNEQFF. The chain is built from TRBV5-4 and TRBJ2-1, with TRBD2 as a possible D gene (6 bases). The CDR3 has 15 residues. V was clipped by 0 bases and J by 7 bases, with 14 bases between them. CDR1 and CDR2 (germline): SGHNT, YYREEE (reference sequence).

The chain uses TRBV29-1 and TRBJ1-4, with D possibly TRBD1 on 6 matching bases. V lost 4 bases to trimming and J lost 7 bases, with 19 bases between them. Germline loops: CDR1 SQVTM, CDR2 ANQGSEA. CDR3 size: 15 residues. This chain's CDR3 is CSVGSGGRGVEKLFF. DNA for the CDR3: TGCAGCGTTGGATCCGGGGGGAGGGGGGTTGAAAAACTGTTTTTT. Supplemented by reference TRBV29-1 and TRBJ1-4, the full variable domain reads SAVISQKPSRDICQRGTSLTIQCQVDSQVTMMFWYRQQPGQSLTLIATANQGSEATYESGFVIDKFPISRPNLTFSTLTVSNMSPEDSSIYLCSVGSGGRGVEKLFFGSGTQLSVL.

A note on this clone: Different DNA sequences within this sample yield the same CDR3. The chain uses TRBV5-1 and TRBJ2-5; D is uncertain. Per germline, CDR1 SGHRS and CDR2 YFSETQ. With 3 bases removed from V and 5 bases from J, the gap between germline ends came to 5 bases. This CDR3 is built from 11 residues. The CDR3 DNA follows: TGCGCCAGCAGCTCACTCGAGACCCAGTACTTC. Amino acid sequence: CASSSLETQYF.

The V gene is TRBV6-1, the J gene TRBJ1-2, with 9 bases matching TRBD1. The CDR3 has 15 amino acids. Germline assignment: CDR1 MNHNS and CDR2 SASEGT. The junction had 6 bases not matched to a gene; V was cut back by 4 bases and J by 3 bases. DNA of the CDR3: TGTGCCAGCAGTGGGGGACAGGGCGGCTACTATGGCTACACCTTC. It encodes CASSGGQGGYYGYTF.

The chain employs TRBV30 and TRBJ2-2; TRBD2 aligns across 11 bases. The germline V gene has CDR1 GTSNPN and CDR2 SVGIG (reference sequence). The CDR3 runs 15 residues. Losses at the gene ends were 3 bases for V and 4 bases for J; bases not matched to a gene: 4. CDR3 sequence: CAWRLAGAGTGELFF. CDR3 in DNA: TGTGCCTGGAGACTAGCGGGAGCGGGCACCGGGGAGCTGTTTTTT.

The chain joins TRBV19 to TRBJ2-1, with D tentatively TRBD2 (6 bases). There are 12 residues in the CDR3. CDR1 is LNHDA and CDR2 is SQIVND in the germline V gene (reference sequence). Trimming stripped 5 bases from V and 8 bases from J, with 10 bases between. CDR3 sequence reads: CASSEGEDEQFF. CDR3 bases: TGTGCCAGTAGTGAAGGGGAGGATGAGCAGTTCTTC. Combining the CDR3 with reference TRBV19 and TRBJ2-1 gives the whole variable domain DGGITQSPKYLFRKEGQNVTLSCEQNLNHDAMYWYRQDPGQGLRLIYYSQIVNDFQKGDIAEGYSVSREKKESFPLTVTSAQKNPTAFYLCASSEGEDEQFFGPGTRLTVL.

The V and J genes are TRBV27 and TRBJ1-2; 9 bases fit TRBD1. V was pared by 5 bases and J by 6 bases, with 10 bases of the junction left unmatched. The CDR3 loop spans 15 amino acids. Germline CDR1 reads MNHEY; CDR2 reads SMNVEV (reference sequence). The CDR3 spells CASSPPGQGVHGYTF. The CDR3 DNA reads as TGTGCCAGCAGTCCGCCGGGACAGGGAGTCCATGGCTACACCTTC.

There are a few counts of this clone. V usage is TRBV7-2 and J usage is TRBJ2-3, with a possible D match to TRBD2 (6 bases). V lost 5 bases and J lost 4, with 19 bases in between. There are 16 residues in the CDR3. Germline loops: CDR1 SGHTA, CDR2 FQGNSA. The CDR3 spells CASSERGGIASDTQYF. DNA of the CDR3: TGTGCCAGCAGCGAGAGGGGCGGGATAGCCTCAGATACGCAGTATTTT.

The chain has TRBV5-1 and TRBJ1-1, with 10 bases that match TRBD1. J lost 1 base, V lost 4 bases, and 1 base had no gene match. The CDR3 runs 14 residues. Germline V gene data show CDR1 as SGHRS and CDR2 as YFSETQ. The DNA of the CDR3 is TGCGCCAGCAGCGACAGGGGGCGGAACACTGAAGCTTTCTTT. Residues: CASSDRGRNTEAFF.

The chain has TRBV4-1 and TRBJ2-3; 11 bases match TRBD2. Trimming cost V 0 bases and J 2 bases; bases outside gene matches: 7. Germline values: CDR1 MGHRA, CDR2 YSYEKL. The CDR3 runs 18 residues. Here the CDR3 reads CASSQDPGLADFTDTQYF. CDR3 coding DNA: TGCGCCAGCAGCCAAGACCCGGGACTAGCGGATTTCACAGATACGCAGTATTTT.

V and J are TRBV19 and TRBJ2-2; 12 nucleotides line up with TRBD1. Germline assignment: CDR1 LNHDA and CDR2 SQIVND (reference sequence). V lost 10 bases and J lost 3; bases outside the gene matches: 6. CDR3 length: 15 residues. In DNA, the CDR3 is TGTGCCACCAGGGACAGGGGGCGCGACACCGGGGAGCTGTTTTTT. It is translated as CATRDRGRDTGELFF. The full variable domain, with the rest looked up from reference TRBV19 and TRBJ2-2, is DGGITQSPKYLFRKEGQNVTLSCEQNLNHDAMYWYRQDPGQGLRLIYYSQIVNDFQKGDIAEGYSVSREKKESFPLTVTSAQKNPTAFYLCATRDRGRDTGELFFGEGSRLTVL.

The chain carries TRBV5-5 and TRBJ1-1; 11 bases are shared with TRBD1. CDR1 is SGHKS and CDR2 is YYEKEE in the germline V gene (reference sequence). V gave up 4 bases and J gave up 2 bases; unmatched junction bases: 7. The CDR3 runs to 16 residues. The CDR3 region has the DNA TGTGCCAGCAGCGACCCGGGACAGGGGGGAAACACTGAAGCTTTCTTT. It yields the protein CASSDPGQGGNTEAFF.

This sequence joins TRBV28 and TRBJ1-1, with a tentative D call TRBD1 (6 bases). Germline values: CDR1 MDHEN, CDR2 SYDVKM. This CDR3 region has 12 residues. V was clipped by 6 bases and J by 4 bases, with 9 bases between them. This CDR3 is CASRPRGTEAFF. For the CDR3, the DNA is TGTGCCAGCAGACCCAGGGGCACTGAAGCTTTCTTT.

This chain connects TRBV6-5 to TRBJ2-2, with 11 bases fitting TRBD2. V lost 6 bases and J lost 1; bases outside the gene matches: 1. Germline V gene sequence: CDR1 MNHEY, CDR2 SVGAGI. The length of the CDR3 is 15 residues. The CDR3 spells CASRLAGVNTGELFF. In DNA, the CDR3 is TGTGCCAGCAGACTAGCGGGGGTGAACACCGGGGAGCTGTTTTTT.

This clone was observed a few times. The chain links TRBV6-5 to TRBJ1-1; D possibly corresponds to TRBD1 (6 bases). The germline V gene encodes CDR1 MNHEY and CDR2 SVGAGI. V shed 2 bases and J shed 3 bases, with 7 bases lying between them. There are 13 residues in the CDR3. The CDR3 is CASSYEGDTEAFF. The CDR3 DNA reads as TGTGCCAGCAGTTACGAGGGGGACACTGAAGCTTTCTTT.